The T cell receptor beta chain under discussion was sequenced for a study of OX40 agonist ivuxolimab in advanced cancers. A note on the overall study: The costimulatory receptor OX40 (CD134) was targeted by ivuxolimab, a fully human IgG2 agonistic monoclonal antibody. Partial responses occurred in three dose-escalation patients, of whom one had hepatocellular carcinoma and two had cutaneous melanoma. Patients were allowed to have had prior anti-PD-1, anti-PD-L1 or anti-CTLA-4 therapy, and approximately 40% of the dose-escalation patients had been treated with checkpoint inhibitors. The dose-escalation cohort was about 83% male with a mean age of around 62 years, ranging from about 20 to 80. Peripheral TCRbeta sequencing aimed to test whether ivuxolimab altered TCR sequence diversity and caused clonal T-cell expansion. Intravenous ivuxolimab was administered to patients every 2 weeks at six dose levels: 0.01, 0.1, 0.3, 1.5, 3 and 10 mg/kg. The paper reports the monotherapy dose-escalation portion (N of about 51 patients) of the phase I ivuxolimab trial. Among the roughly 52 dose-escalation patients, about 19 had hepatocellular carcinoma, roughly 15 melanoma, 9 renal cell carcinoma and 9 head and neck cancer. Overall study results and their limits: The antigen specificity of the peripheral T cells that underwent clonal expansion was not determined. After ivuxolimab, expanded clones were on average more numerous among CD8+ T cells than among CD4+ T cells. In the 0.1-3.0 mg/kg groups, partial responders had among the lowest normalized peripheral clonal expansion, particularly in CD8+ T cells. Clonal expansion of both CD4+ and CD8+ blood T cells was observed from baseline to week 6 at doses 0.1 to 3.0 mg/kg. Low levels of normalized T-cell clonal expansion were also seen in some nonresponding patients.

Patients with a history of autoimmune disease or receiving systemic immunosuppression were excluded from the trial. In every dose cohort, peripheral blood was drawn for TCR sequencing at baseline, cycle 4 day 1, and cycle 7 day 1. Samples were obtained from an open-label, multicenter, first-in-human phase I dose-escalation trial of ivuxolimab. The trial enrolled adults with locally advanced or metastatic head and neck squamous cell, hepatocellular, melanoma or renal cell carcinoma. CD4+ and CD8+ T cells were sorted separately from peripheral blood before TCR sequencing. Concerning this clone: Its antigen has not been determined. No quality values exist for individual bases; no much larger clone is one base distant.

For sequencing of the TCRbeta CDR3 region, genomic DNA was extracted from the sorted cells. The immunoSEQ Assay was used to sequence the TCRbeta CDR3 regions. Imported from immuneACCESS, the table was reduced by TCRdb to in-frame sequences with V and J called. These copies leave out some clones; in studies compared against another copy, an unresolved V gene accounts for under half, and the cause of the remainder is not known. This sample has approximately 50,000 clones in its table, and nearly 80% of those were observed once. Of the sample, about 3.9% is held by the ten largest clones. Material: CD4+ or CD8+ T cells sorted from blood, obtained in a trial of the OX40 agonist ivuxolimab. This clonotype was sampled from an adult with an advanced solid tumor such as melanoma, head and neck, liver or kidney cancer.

The CDR3 region reads CASSPRLGQGDYEQYF. In nucleotide form, the sequence is TGCGCCAGCAGCCCCCGATTGGGACAGGGGGACTACGAGCAGTACTTC. The chain was built from TRBV4-1 and TRBJ2-7, with 11 bases aligning to TRBD1. V and J are trimmed by 4 bases and 3 bases, and the gene matches miss 8 bases of the junction. Reading the germline V gene gives CDR1 MGHRA and CDR2 YSYEKL. Counted from cysteine to phenylalanine, this CDR3 has 16 amino acids. The read is trimmed to its CDR3 DNA, 48 bases read in frame from base 1.